The rows below give T cell receptor beta chains drawn from one sample of a study of T-cell memory formation after mild COVID-19. TCRdb used MiXCR to reprocess the 5' RACE reads, holding one entry per CDR3 protein. This table has about 50,000 distinct CDR3 sequences, approximately 9% appearing once. Source material: PBMCs or a T cell subset sorted from them (not recorded which). The origin of the receptors is an adult woman who had mild COVID-19 (a few samples of this study predate the infection). Cell type and time point are not known. CDR3s include the opening cysteine and the closing phenylalanine or tryptophan. A D gene is named only where the DNA matches it firmly. Clone size, where shown, is once, few, many, or a class for clones that have expanded.

v_call: TRBV12-3/TRBV12-4
clone_size: many
d_call: TRBD2
j_call: TRBJ2-7
cdr3_aa: CASSAVWTSGLPDEQYF
cdr3_nt: TGTGCCAGCAGTGCCGTTTGGACTAGCGGACTGCCGGACGAGCAGTACTTC

v_call: TRBV6-4
clone_size: .
d_call: .
j_call: TRBJ2-3
cdr3_aa: CASSLSSGGTDTQYF
cdr3_nt: TGTGCCAGCAGTCTATCATCGGGGGGCACAGATACGCAGTATTTT

v_call: TRBV20-1
clone_size: many
d_call: .
j_call: TRBJ2-1
cdr3_aa: CSLSRRGWTAYNEQFF
cdr3_nt: TGCAGTCTGAGTCGCCGGGGTTGGACAGCCTACAATGAGCAGTTCTTC

v_call: TRBV2
clone_size: few
d_call: .
j_call: TRBJ2-5
cdr3_aa: CASSDKVLGMETQYF
cdr3_nt: TGTGCCAGCAGTGATAAGGTTTTGGGAATGGAGACCCAGTACTTC

v_call: TRBV5-1
clone_size: many
d_call: .
j_call: TRBJ2-7
cdr3_aa: CASSLVWGPSYEQYF
cdr3_nt: TGCGCCAGCAGCTTGGTTTGGGGGCCCTCCTACGAGCAGTACTTC

v_call: TRBV20-1
clone_size: few
d_call: .
j_call: TRBJ1-1
cdr3_aa: CSSLRGKNTEAFF
cdr3_nt: TGCAGTTCTCTCAGGGGTAAGAACACTGAAGCTTTCTTT

v_call: TRBV7-2
clone_size: .
d_call: TRBD2
j_call: TRBJ2-7
cdr3_aa: CASSLDPSGTYEQYF
cdr3_nt: TGTGCCAGCAGCTTAGACCCTAGCGGGACATACGAGCAGTACTTC

v_call: TRBV20-1
clone_size: many
d_call: TRBD2
j_call: TRBJ2-3
cdr3_aa: CSANAAGVAGGTDTQYF
cdr3_nt: TGCAGTGCTAACGCCGCGGGCGTAGCGGGAGGAACAGATACGCAGTATTTT

v_call: TRBV5-4
clone_size: .
d_call: .
j_call: TRBJ1-2
cdr3_aa: CASSLDPGPRTGGYTF
cdr3_nt: TGTGCCAGCAGCTTGGATCCGGGACCGAGGACTGGAGGCTACACCTTC

v_call: TRBV27
clone_size: .
d_call: .
j_call: TRBJ2-3
cdr3_aa: CASSFTGSTDTQYF
cdr3_nt: TGTGCCAGCAGTTTTACTGGGAGCACAGATACGCAGTATTTT

v_call: TRBV4-3
clone_size: .
d_call: .
j_call: TRBJ1-1
cdr3_aa: CASSQVGGGTEAFF
cdr3_nt: TGCGCCAGCAGCCAAGTTGGCGGAGGCACTGAAGCTTTCTTT

v_call: TRBV30
clone_size: .
d_call: .
j_call: TRBJ2-1
cdr3_aa: CAWSVRGSSYNEQFF
cdr3_nt: TGTGCCTGGAGTGTACGAGGGAGCTCCTACAATGAGCAGTTCTTC

v_call: TRBV7-2
clone_size: few
d_call: .
j_call: TRBJ1-5
cdr3_aa: CASSLGGSQPQHF
cdr3_nt: TGTGCCAGCAGCTTAGGGGGGAGCCAGCCCCAGCATTTT

v_call: TRBV29-1
clone_size: many
d_call: .
j_call: TRBJ2-2
cdr3_aa: CSVARGVLGGELFF
cdr3_nt: TGCAGCGTGGCCAGGGGGGTCCTCGGCGGGGAGCTGTTTTTT

v_call: TRBV5-1
clone_size: few
d_call: .
j_call: TRBJ1-1
cdr3_aa: CASSLRGGGSVEAFF
cdr3_nt: TGCGCCAGCAGCCTCCGGGGGGGAGGTTCGGTTGAAGCTTTCTTT

v_call: TRBV25-1
clone_size: many
d_call: TRBD2
j_call: TRBJ2-1
cdr3_aa: CASSAPREAGGDPEQFF
cdr3_nt: TGTGCCAGCAGCGCCCCGCGGGAAGCGGGAGGCGATCCGGAGCAGTTCTTC

v_call: TRBV19
clone_size: many
d_call: .
j_call: TRBJ2-5
cdr3_aa: CASSQRVGQETQYF
cdr3_nt: TGTGCCAGTAGTCAACGGGTAGGCCAAGAGACCCAGTACTTC

v_call: TRBV19
clone_size: .
d_call: .
j_call: TRBJ1-1
cdr3_aa: CASSISGTGGTEAFF
cdr3_nt: TGTGCCAGTAGTATTTCCGGGACCGGAGGCACTGAAGCTTTCTTT

v_call: TRBV5-6
clone_size: many
d_call: .
j_call: TRBJ2-7
cdr3_aa: CASSRFHEQYF
cdr3_nt: TGTGCCAGCAGCCGCTTTCACGAGCAGTACTTC

v_call: TRBV20-1
clone_size: many
d_call: .
j_call: TRBJ2-3
cdr3_aa: CSARDLGGKPTDTQYF
cdr3_nt: TGCAGTGCTAGAGATTTAGGGGGTAAACCGACCGATACGCAGTATTTT

v_call: TRBV24-1
clone_size: few
d_call: TRBD1
j_call: TRBJ2-2
cdr3_aa: CATSDTTYRGSAGELFF
cdr3_nt: TGTGCCACCAGTGATACCACCTACAGGGGATCGGCCGGGGAGCTGTTTTTT

v_call: TRBV9
clone_size: many
d_call: .
j_call: TRBJ2-7
cdr3_aa: CASSLDGVREQYF
cdr3_nt: TGTGCCAGCAGCCTGGACGGCGTTCGGGAGCAGTACTTC

v_call: TRBV5-1
clone_size: .
d_call: .
j_call: TRBJ1-1
cdr3_aa: CASSLAGTMNTEAFF
cdr3_nt: TGCGCCAGCAGCTTGGCCGGGACCATGAACACTGAAGCTTTCTTT

v_call: TRBV4-1
clone_size: few
d_call: .
j_call: TRBJ2-3
cdr3_aa: CASSHAYHRDPTDTQYF
cdr3_nt: TGCGCCAGCAGCCATGCTTACCACAGGGATCCCACAGATACGCAGTATTTT

v_call: TRBV29-1
clone_size: .
d_call: .
j_call: TRBJ2-7
cdr3_aa: CSVVVLSRDEQYF
cdr3_nt: TGCAGCGTTGTAGTGCTGAGTCGTGACGAGCAGTACTTC

v_call: TRBV6-2/TRBV6-3
clone_size: .
d_call: .
j_call: TRBJ2-1
cdr3_aa: CASKWSLGAFGSYNEQFF
cdr3_nt: TGTGCCAGCAAATGGTCGCTTGGGGCCTTTGGGTCCTACAATGAGCAGTTCTTC

v_call: TRBV30
clone_size: few
d_call: TRBD2
j_call: TRBJ2-3
cdr3_aa: CAWSVPWGGGSDTQYF
cdr3_nt: TGTGCCTGGAGTGTACCGTGGGGCGGGGGATCAGATACGCAGTATTTT

v_call: TRBV6-1
clone_size: .
d_call: .
j_call: TRBJ1-1
cdr3_aa: CAVMWNGADTEAFF
cdr3_nt: TGTGCCGTAATGTGGAATGGTGCGGACACTGAAGCTTTCTTT

v_call: TRBV7-3
clone_size: many
d_call: .
j_call: TRBJ2-1
cdr3_aa: CASSLGTWDEQFF
cdr3_nt: TGTGCCAGCAGCTTGGGGACATGGGATGAGCAGTTCTTC

v_call: TRBV13
clone_size: many
d_call: TRBD2
j_call: TRBJ2-1
cdr3_aa: CASRLPVAGTEQFF
cdr3_nt: TGTGCCAGCAGGCTCCCGGTAGCGGGGACGGAGCAGTTCTTC

v_call: TRBV18
clone_size: few
d_call: TRBD2
j_call: TRBJ2-1
cdr3_aa: CASSATTSGGNEQFF
cdr3_nt: TGTGCCAGCTCAGCAACGACTAGCGGTGGGAATGAGCAGTTCTTC

v_call: TRBV7-2
clone_size: many
d_call: .
j_call: TRBJ2-5
cdr3_aa: CASSSYSLQETQYF
cdr3_nt: TGTGCCAGCAGCTCGTACAGCCTCCAAGAGACCCAGTACTTC

v_call: TRBV7-8
clone_size: few
d_call: .
j_call: TRBJ2-7
cdr3_aa: CASSLGPAGEQYF
cdr3_nt: TGTGCCAGCAGCTTAGGGCCAGCCGGCGAGCAGTACTTC

v_call: TRBV24-1
clone_size: .
d_call: TRBD1
j_call: TRBJ1-1
cdr3_aa: CATSDTGQGSTEAFF
cdr3_nt: TGTGCCACCAGTGACACGGGACAGGGGTCCACTGAAGCTTTCTTT

v_call: TRBV12-3/TRBV12-4
clone_size: medium-sized
d_call: .
j_call: TRBJ2-7
cdr3_aa: CASSLTRYYEQYF
cdr3_nt: TGTGCCAGCAGTCTTACAAGATACTACGAGCAGTACTTC

v_call: TRBV3-1
clone_size: few
d_call: TRBD2
j_call: TRBJ2-1
cdr3_aa: CASSPPPLGSGRSNEQFF
cdr3_nt: TGTGCCAGCAGCCCCCCGCCCCTTGGTAGCGGGAGGAGCAATGAGCAGTTCTTC

v_call: TRBV4-2
clone_size: many
d_call: TRBD1
j_call: TRBJ2-3
cdr3_aa: CASSQSGQLTDTQYF
cdr3_nt: TGTGCCAGCAGCCAGTCGGGACAGCTGACAGATACGCAGTATTTT

v_call: TRBV29-1
clone_size: few
d_call: .
j_call: TRBJ1-2
cdr3_aa: CSVEGTGGGRGYTF
cdr3_nt: TGCAGCGTTGAAGGGACGGGGGGAGGACGGGGCTACACCTTC

v_call: TRBV4-2
clone_size: many
d_call: TRBD2
j_call: TRBJ2-1
cdr3_aa: CASRLRPGLPYNEQFF
cdr3_nt: TGTGCCAGCAGGTTACGACCGGGACTACCGTACAATGAGCAGTTCTTC

v_call: TRBV3-1
clone_size: few
d_call: .
j_call: TRBJ2-7
cdr3_aa: CASSKEGGLSSYEQYF
cdr3_nt: TGTGCCAGCAGCAAAGAGGGCGGCTTGAGCTCCTACGAGCAGTACTTC

v_call: TRBV20-1
clone_size: many
d_call: TRBD1
j_call: TRBJ1-5
cdr3_aa: CSAQHLTGFDQPQHF
cdr3_nt: TGCAGTGCTCAACATTTGACAGGGTTCGATCAGCCCCAGCATTTT

v_call: TRBV20-1
clone_size: few
d_call: .
j_call: TRBJ2-1
cdr3_aa: CSLSQGKEQFF
cdr3_nt: TGCAGCCTCTCACAGGGAAAGGAGCAGTTCTTC

v_call: TRBV5-1
clone_size: once
d_call: .
j_call: TRBJ1-6
cdr3_aa: CASSHGTSNSPLHF
cdr3_nt: TGCGCCAGCAGCCACGGCACGAGCAATTCACCCCTCCACTTT

v_call: TRBV30
clone_size: many
d_call: .
j_call: TRBJ2-7
cdr3_aa: CAWTVGDTGSDEQYF
cdr3_nt: TGTGCCTGGACTGTGGGGGACACTGGGTCGGACGAGCAGTACTTC

v_call: TRBV19
clone_size: many
d_call: .
j_call: TRBJ2-5
cdr3_aa: CASSIGQETQYF
cdr3_nt: TGTGCCAGTAGTATAGGGCAAGAGACCCAGTACTTC

v_call: TRBV5-6
clone_size: .
d_call: TRBD1
j_call: TRBJ2-1
cdr3_aa: CASSLPGGSYNEQFF
cdr3_nt: TGTGCCAGCAGCTTGCCAGGGGGCTCCTACAATGAGCAGTTCTTC